Shown below are 15 T cell receptor beta chains from a single sample sequenced in a study of response to subunit inactivated influenza vaccine. TCRdb re-called the RT-PCR reads with MiXCR, one entry per CDR3 protein. Here the sample spans some 570,000 distinct CDR3 sequences, approximately 10% being singletons. These sequences were also reported in another study, on T cells expressing NK-cell markers. As reported in that work: TCR beta libraries carry UMIs added by 5'RACE template switching.

The sequencing used PBMCs from blood, collected on the day of vaccination. These receptors originate from a man over 45 who received an inactivated influenza vaccine.

The rearrangement joins TRBV7-2 to TRBJ2-3; TRBD1 matches 9 bases. CDR3 size: 15 residues. Germline V gene sequence: CDR1 SGHTA, CDR2 FQGNSA. V trimming: 5 bases; J trimming: 2 bases; junction bases outside the gene matches: 5. As DNA, the CDR3 is TGTGCCAGCAGCCGGGACAGGGATTACACAGATACGCAGTATTTT. It codes for CASSRDRDYTDTQYF. Together with reference TRBV7-2 and TRBJ2-3, the CDR3 gives the full variable domain: GAGVSQSPSNKVTEKGKDVELRCDPISGHTALYWYRQSLGQGLEFLIYFQGNSAPDKSGLPSDRFSAERTGGSVSTLTIQRTQQEDSAVYLCASSRDRDYTDTQYFGPGTRLTVL.

The rearrangement uses TRBV2 and TRBJ2-1, with 8 bases fitting TRBD2. Trimming took 4 bases from V and 6 from J; bases not matched to a gene: 11. The V gene's germline CDR1 is SNHLY and CDR2 FYNNEI. CDR3 length: 16 amino acids. The CDR3 DNA follows: TGTGCCAGCAGTGCGGCTAGCGGGTTGTCCGGCAATGAGCAGTTCTTC. Translation: CASSAASGLSGNEQFF.

V is TRBV24-1 and J is TRBJ1-4; 8 positions match TRBD1. This CDR3 is 16 amino acids long. In germline, CDR1 is KGHDR, CDR2 SFDVKD. V gave up 4 bases and J gave up 8 bases; unmatched junction bases: 11. CDR3 region: CATSETRQGREEKLFF. The CDR3 region has the DNA TGTGCCACCAGTGAGACTCGACAGGGGAGGGAGGAAAAACTGTTTTTT.

The CDR3 loop reads CASSPLKGGSTDTQYF. As DNA, the CDR3 is TGTGCCAGCAGCCCCCTTAAGGGGGGAAGCACAGATACGCAGTATTTT. V is TRBV12-3 or TRBV12-4 and J is TRBJ2-3; D possibly matches TRBD1 or TRBD2 (6 bases each). This CDR3 comprises 16 residues. Trimming cost V 6 bases and J 0 bases, with 16 bases left between them.

The chain carries TRBV10-3 and TRBJ2-7; 11 nucleotides line up with TRBD2. The ends lost 3 bases at V and 4 bases at J; junction bases unmatched: 5. Germline lookup yields CDR1 ENHRY and CDR2 SYGVKD. The CDR3 is 15 amino acids. The CDR3 coding sequence is TGTGCCATCAGTGAAGAACTAGCGGGAGCGTACGAGCAGTACTTC. Amino acids: CAISEELAGAYEQYF.

This clonotype was detected many times. CDR3 in amino acids: CASSVTSGGIMDTQYF. The CDR3, as DNA: TGTGCCAGCAGCGTAACGTCAGGGGGTATTATGGATACGCAGTATTTT. The chain employs TRBV9 and TRBJ2-3, with 7 bases fitting TRBD1. The CDR3 is 16 amino acids. V lost 1 base to trimming and J lost 6 bases; unmatched junction nucleotides: 11. Germline lookup yields CDR1 SGDLS and CDR2 YYNGEE.

V usage is TRBV5-1 and J usage is TRBJ2-7; D unclear. The V gene's germline CDR1 is SGHRS and CDR2 YFSETQ. The CDR3 sequence is 14 residues long. V gave up 3 bases and J gave up 2 bases, with 12 bases separating them. The CDR3, as DNA: TGCGCCAGCAGCTCGATTGACGGCACCTACGAGCAGTACTTC. It yields the protein CASSSIDGTYEQYF.

There are many counts of this clonotype. The chain recombines TRBV12-3 or TRBV12-4 with TRBJ2-2, with 9 bases fitting TRBD1. This CDR3 is built from 15 residues. V trimming: 8 bases; J trimming: 5 bases; junction bases outside the gene matches: 9. The CDR3 region is CASPYGTGMTGELFF. CDR3 in DNA: TGTGCCAGCCCGTACGGGACAGGGATGACCGGGGAGCTGTTTTTT.

This clonotype was observed at least ten times. Here the CDR3 reads CASSQDRTGGGNTIYF. CDR3 in DNA: TGCGCCAGCAGCCAAGATAGGACAGGGGGCGGAAACACCATATATTTT. This chain connects TRBV4-1 to TRBJ1-3; 11 bases are shared with TRBD1. The CDR3 covers 16 residues. Losses at the gene ends were 0 bases for V and 4 bases for J; bases not matched to a gene: 2. Per germline, CDR1 MGHRA and CDR2 YSYEKL.

The chain combines TRBV29-1 with TRBJ2-3, with 9 bases identical to TRBD2. There are 15 residues in the CDR3. After removal of 4 bases from V and 1 base from J, the junction contained 6 bases not matched to a gene. Germline CDR1 and CDR2: SQVTM and ANQGSEA. The CDR3 nucleotides read TGCAGCGTTGTCTTTGGCGGGAGGGGCACAGATACGCAGTATTTT. It is translated as CSVVFGGRGTDTQYF.

The sample holds many counts of this clonotype. The chain couples TRBV7-2 to TRBJ1-5; D gene uncertain. The germline V gene encodes CDR1 SGHTA and CDR2 FQGNSA. The CDR3 is 13 amino acids. The V gene lost 3 bases and the J gene lost 8 bases, with 11 bases spanning the gap. The DNA of the CDR3 is TGTGCCAGCAGCTTCTCTACGGGAAAGCCCCAGCATTTT. Translated, it gives CASSFSTGKPQHF. The full variable domain, completed using reference TRBV7-2 and TRBJ1-5, is GAGVSQSPSNKVTEKGKDVELRCDPISGHTALYWYRQSLGQGLEFLIYFQGNSAPDKSGLPSDRFSAERTGGSVSTLTIQRTQQEDSAVYLCASSFSTGKPQHFGDGTRLSIL.

This clonotype has a handful of counts. The rearrangement links TRBV20-1 to TRBJ2-3, with TRBD2 matching 11 bases. Germline V gene lookup returns CDR1 DFQATT and CDR2 SNEGSKA (reference sequence). CDR3 length equals 18 residues. J lost 0 bases, V lost 5 bases, and 13 bases had no gene match. The CDR3 DNA reads as TGCAGTGCTGACGGGACTAGCGGTTACTATTCTAGCACAGATACGCAGTATTTT. Translating gives CSADGTSGYYSSTDTQYF.

The chain has TRBV10-3 and TRBJ2-3; D possibly matches TRBD1 or TRBD2 (5 bases each). Deletions cut 6 bases from V and 3 bases from J, with 16 bases between. CDR1 is ENHRY, CDR2 SYGVKD, per germline. The length of the CDR3 is 15 residues. CDR3 in amino acids: CAISPRVSVTDTQYF. In DNA form, the CDR3 reads TGTGCCATCAGCCCCAGGGTTAGCGTGACAGATACGCAGTATTTT.

The chain employs TRBV10-3 and TRBJ1-2, with D hard to call. Trimming shortened V by 4 bases and J by 5 bases, and 8 bases separated the two germline ends. The CDR3 loop spans 12 amino acids. CDR1 is ENHRY, CDR2 SYGVKD, per germline. CDR3 region: CAISGNGYGYTF. Here the CDR3 DNA reads TGTGCCATCAGTGGGAACGGGTATGGCTACACCTTC.

There are a few counts of this clonotype. The rearrangement joins TRBV4-2 to TRBJ2-7; TRBD1 aligns across 9 bases. Trimming at V came to 3 bases and at J to 6 bases, leaving 6 bases not matched to a gene. The CDR3 is made up of 14 amino acids. CDR1 is LGHNA, CDR2 YNFKEQ, per germline. The chain's CDR3 is CASSQGQGSVEQYF. In DNA form, the CDR3 reads TGTGCCAGCAGCCAGGGACAGGGATCGGTCGAGCAGTACTTC.